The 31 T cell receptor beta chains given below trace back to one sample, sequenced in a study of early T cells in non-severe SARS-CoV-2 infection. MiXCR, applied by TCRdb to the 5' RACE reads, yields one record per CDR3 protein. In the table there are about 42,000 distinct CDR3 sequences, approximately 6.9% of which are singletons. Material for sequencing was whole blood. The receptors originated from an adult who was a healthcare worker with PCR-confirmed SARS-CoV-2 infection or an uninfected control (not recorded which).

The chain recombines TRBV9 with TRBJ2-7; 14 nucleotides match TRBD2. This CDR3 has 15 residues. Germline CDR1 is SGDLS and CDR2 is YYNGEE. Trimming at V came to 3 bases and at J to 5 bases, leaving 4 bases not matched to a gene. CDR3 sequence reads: CASSAGTSGGDEQYF. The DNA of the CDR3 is TGTGCCAGCAGCGCCGGGACTAGCGGGGGTGACGAGCAGTACTTC.

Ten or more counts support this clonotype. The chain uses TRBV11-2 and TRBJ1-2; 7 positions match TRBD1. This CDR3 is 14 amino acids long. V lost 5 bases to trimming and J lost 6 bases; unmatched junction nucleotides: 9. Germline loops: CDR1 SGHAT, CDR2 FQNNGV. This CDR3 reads CASSKNRGGDGYTF. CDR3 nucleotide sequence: TGTGCCAGCAGCAAAAACAGGGGCGGGGATGGCTACACCTTC.

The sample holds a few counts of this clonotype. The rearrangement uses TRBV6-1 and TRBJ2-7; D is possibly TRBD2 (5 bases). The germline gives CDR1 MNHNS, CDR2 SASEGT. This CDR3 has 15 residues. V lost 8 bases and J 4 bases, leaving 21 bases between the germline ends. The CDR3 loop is CASRPTLSGVYEQYF. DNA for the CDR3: TGTGCCAGCCGCCCGACCCTTTCCGGGGTTTACGAGCAGTACTTC.

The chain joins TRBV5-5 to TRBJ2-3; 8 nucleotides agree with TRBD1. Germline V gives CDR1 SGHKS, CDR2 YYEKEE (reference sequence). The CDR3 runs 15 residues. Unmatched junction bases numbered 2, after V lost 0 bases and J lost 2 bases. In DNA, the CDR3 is TGTGCCAGCAGCTTGGCAGGGGGCTCCACAGATACGCAGTATTTT. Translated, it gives CASSLAGGSTDTQYF.

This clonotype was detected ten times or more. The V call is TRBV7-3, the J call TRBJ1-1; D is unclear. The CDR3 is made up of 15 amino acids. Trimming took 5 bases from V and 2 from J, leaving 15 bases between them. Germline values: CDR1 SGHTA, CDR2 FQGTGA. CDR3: CASSVGEGGNTEAFF. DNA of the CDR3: TGTGCCAGCAGCGTAGGAGAGGGAGGAAACACTGAAGCTTTCTTT.

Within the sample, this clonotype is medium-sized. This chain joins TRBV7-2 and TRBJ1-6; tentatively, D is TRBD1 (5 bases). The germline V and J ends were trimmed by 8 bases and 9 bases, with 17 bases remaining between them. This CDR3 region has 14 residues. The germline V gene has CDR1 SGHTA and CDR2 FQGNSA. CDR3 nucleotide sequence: TGTGCCAGCGGAGACGGTGGGGGATCTTCACCCCTCCACTTT. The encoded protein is CASGDGGGSSPLHF.

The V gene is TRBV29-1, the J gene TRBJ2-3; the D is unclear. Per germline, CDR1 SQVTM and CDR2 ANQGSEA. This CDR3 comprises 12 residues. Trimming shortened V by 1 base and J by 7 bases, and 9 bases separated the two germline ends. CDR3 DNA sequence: TGCAGCGTTGAAGCGCTAAGCTATACGCAGTATTTT. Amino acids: CSVEALSYTQYF.

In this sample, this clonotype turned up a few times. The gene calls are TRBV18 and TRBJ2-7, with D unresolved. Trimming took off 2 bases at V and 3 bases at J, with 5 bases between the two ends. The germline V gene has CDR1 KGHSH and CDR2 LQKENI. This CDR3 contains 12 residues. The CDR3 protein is CASSPTNYEQYF. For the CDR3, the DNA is TGTGCCAGCTCACCAACCAACTACGAGCAGTACTTC.

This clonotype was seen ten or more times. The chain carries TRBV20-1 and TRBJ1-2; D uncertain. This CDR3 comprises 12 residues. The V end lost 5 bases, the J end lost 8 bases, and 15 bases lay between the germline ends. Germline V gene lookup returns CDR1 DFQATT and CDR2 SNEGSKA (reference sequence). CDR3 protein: CSAPKGKKGYTF. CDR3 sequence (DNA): TGCAGTGCTCCGAAGGGCAAAAAAGGCTACACCTTC.

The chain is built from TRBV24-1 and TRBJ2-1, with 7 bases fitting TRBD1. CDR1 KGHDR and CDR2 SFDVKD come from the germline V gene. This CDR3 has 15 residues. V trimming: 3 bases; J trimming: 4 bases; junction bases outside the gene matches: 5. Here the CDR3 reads CATSDASGQYNEQFF. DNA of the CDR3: TGTGCCACCAGTGATGCTTCGGGACAGTACAATGAGCAGTTCTTC.

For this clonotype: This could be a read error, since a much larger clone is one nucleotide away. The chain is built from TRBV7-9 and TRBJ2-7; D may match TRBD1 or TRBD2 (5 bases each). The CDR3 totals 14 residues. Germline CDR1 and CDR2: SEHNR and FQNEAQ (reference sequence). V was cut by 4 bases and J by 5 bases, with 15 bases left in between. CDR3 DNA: TGTGCCAGCAGCTCGAGGGACCGCACCCACGAGCAGTACTTC. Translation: CASSSRDRTHEQYF.

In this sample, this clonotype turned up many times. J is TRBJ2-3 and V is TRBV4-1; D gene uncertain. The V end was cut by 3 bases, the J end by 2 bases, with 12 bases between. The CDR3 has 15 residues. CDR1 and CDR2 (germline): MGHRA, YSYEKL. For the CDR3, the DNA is TGCGCCAGCAGCCAGGAGACACCACCCACAGATACGCAGTATTTT. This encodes CASSQETPPTDTQYF.

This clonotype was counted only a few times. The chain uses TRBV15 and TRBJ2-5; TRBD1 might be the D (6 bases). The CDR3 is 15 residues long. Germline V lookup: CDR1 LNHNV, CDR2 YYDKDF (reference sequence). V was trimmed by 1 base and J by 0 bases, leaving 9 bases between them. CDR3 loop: CATSRVAGDQETQYF. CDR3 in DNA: TGTGCCACCAGCAGAGTAGCAGGGGACCAAGAGACCCAGTACTTC.

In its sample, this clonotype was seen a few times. The CDR3 sequence: CATSRDVDTQYF. The CDR3 DNA reads TGTGCCACCAGCAGAGATGTTGATACGCAGTATTTT. The chain recombines TRBV15 with TRBJ2-3; D call uncertain. The CDR3 sequence is 12 residues long. The V gene lost 0 bases and the J gene lost 6 bases, with 4 bases spanning the gap. Germline-derived CDR1 and CDR2 are LNHNV and YYDKDF (reference sequence).

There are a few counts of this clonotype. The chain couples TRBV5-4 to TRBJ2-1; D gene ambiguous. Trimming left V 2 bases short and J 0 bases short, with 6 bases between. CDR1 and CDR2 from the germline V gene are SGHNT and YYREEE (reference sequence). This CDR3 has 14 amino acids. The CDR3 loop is CASSLTNSYNEQFF. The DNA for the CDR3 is TGTGCCAGCAGCTTAACTAACTCCTACAATGAGCAGTTCTTC.

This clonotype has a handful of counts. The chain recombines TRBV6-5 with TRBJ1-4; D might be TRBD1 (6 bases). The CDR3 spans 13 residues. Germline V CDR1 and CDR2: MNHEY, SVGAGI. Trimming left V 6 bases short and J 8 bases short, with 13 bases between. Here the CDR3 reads CASRSMGGEKLFF. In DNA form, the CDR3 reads TGTGCCAGCAGGAGCATGGGGGGCGAAAAACTGTTTTTT.

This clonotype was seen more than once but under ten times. CDR3 DNA sequence: TGCAGTGCTAGAGATCCACTAGCGACAGATACGCAGTATTTT. This encodes CSARDPLATDTQYF. The gene calls are TRBV20-1 and TRBJ2-3; the match to TRBD2 covers 7 bases. CDR3 length: 14 residues. The J segment lost 3 bases and the V segment lost 0 bases, leaving 3 bases of the junction unmatched. In germline, CDR1 is DFQATT, CDR2 SNEGSKA (reference sequence).

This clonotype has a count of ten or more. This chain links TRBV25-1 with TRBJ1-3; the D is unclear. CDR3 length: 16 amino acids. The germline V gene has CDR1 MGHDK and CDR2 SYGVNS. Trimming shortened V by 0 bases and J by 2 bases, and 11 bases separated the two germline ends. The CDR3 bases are TGTGCCAGCAGTGAATATCGGGGAGGCGCTGGAAACACCATATATTTT. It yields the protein CASSEYRGGAGNTIYF.

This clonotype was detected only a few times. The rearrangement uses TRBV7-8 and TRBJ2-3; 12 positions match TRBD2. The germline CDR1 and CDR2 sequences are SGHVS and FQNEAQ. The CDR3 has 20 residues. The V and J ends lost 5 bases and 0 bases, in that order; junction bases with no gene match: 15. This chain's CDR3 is CASSAYPGTSGRVSTDTQYF. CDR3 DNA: TGTGCCAGCAGCGCCTACCCCGGGACTAGCGGGCGGGTGAGCACAGATACGCAGTATTTT.

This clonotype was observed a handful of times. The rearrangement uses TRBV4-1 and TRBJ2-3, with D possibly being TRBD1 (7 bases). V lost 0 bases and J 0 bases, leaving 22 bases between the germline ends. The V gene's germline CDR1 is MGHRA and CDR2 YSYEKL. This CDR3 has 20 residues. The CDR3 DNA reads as TGCGCCAGCAGCCAAGATGTTAACAGGGGACTTAGTCCTAGCACAGATACGCAGTATTTT. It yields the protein CASSQDVNRGLSPSTDTQYF.

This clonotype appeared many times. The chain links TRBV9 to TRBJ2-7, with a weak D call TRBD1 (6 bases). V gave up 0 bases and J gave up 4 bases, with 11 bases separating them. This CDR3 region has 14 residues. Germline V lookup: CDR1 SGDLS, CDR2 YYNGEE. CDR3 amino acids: CASSVDQGPYEQYF. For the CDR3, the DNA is TGTGCCAGCAGCGTAGACCAGGGGCCATACGAGCAGTACTTC.

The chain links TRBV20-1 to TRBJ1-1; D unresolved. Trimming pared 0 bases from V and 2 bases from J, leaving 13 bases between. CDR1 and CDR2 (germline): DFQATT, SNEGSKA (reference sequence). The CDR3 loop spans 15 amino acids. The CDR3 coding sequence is TGCAGTGCTAGAGAACCTCTGGGCGGAAACACTGAAGCTTTCTTT. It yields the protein CSAREPLGGNTEAFF.

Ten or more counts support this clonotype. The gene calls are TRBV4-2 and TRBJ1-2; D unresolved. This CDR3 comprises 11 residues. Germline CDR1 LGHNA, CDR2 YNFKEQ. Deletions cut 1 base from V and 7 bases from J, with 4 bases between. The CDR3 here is CASSQGGGYTF. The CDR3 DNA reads TGTGCCAGCAGCCAAGGAGGTGGCTACACCTTC.

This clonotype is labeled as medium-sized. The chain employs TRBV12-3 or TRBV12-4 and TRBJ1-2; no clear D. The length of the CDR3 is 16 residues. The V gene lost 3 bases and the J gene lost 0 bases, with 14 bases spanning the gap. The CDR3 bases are TGTGCCAGCAGTTTCCGTCGTAGTTCAACTAACTATGGCTACACCTTC. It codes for CASSFRRSSTNYGYTF.

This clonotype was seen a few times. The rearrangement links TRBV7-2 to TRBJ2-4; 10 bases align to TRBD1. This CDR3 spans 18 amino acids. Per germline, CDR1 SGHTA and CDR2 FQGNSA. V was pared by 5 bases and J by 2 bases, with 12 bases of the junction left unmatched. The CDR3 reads CASSPRPDRGITKNIQYF. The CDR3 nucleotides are TGTGCCAGCAGCCCCCGTCCGGACAGGGGGATAACCAAAAACATTCAGTACTTC.

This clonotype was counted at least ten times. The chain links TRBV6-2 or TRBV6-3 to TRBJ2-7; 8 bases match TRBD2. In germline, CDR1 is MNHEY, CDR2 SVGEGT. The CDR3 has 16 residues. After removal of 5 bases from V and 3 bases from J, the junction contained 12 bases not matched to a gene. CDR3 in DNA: TGTGCCAGCAGTACCCAGGAGCGGGGGACCCACTACGAGCAGTACTTC. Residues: CASSTQERGTHYEQYF.

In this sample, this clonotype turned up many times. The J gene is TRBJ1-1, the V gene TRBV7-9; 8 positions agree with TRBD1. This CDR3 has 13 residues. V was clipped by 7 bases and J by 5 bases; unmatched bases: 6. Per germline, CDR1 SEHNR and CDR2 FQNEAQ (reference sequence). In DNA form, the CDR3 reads TGTGCCAGCAACCAGGGGGCGCAGACTGAAGCTTTCTTT. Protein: CASNQGAQTEAFF.

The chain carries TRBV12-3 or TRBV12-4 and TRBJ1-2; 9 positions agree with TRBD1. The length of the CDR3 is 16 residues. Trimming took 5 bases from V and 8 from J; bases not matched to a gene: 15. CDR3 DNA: TGTGCCAGCAGTCCCTCTCACGGACAGGGGACATGGGGCTACACCTTC. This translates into CASSPSHGQGTWGYTF.

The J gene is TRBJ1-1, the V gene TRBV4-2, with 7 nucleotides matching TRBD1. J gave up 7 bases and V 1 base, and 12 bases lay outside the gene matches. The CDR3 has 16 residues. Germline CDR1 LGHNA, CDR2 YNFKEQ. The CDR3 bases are TGTGCCAGCAGCCAAGGGGTAGGGGGCGCGGAGCTTGAAGCTTTCTTT. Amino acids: CASSQGVGGAELEAFF.

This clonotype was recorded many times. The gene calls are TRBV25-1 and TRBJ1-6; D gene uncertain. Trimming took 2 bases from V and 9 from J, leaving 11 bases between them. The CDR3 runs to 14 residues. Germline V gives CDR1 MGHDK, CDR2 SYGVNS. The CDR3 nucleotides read TGTGCCAGCAGTGAACAAGGAGGTGGTTCACCCCTCCACTTT. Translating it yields CASSEQGGGSPLHF.

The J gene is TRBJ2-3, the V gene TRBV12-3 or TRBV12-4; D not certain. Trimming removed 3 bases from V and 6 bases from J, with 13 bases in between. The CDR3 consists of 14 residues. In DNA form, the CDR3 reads TGTGCCAGCAGTTTGATCCCACAGTCCGATACGCAGTATTTT. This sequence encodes CASSLIPQSDTQYF.